These 10 T cell receptor beta chains were sequenced from one sample in a study of response to subunit inactivated influenza vaccine. TCRdb called the RT-PCR reads again in MiXCR, with one record for every CDR3 protein. The sample contains roughly 570,000 distinct CDR3 sequences, about 14% of which appear only once. The sequencing here drew on PBMCs from blood, taken 11 to 12 days after vaccination. The origin of the receptors is a man aged 50-60 years who received an inactivated influenza vaccine.

Of note for this clonotype: This sequence may be a read error, since a much larger clone differs from it by one base. This chain connects TRBV3-1 to TRBJ2-7, with D perhaps TRBD1 or TRBD2 (5 bases each). Per the germline V gene, CDR1 is LGHDT and CDR2 is YNNKEL (reference sequence). V was pared by 3 bases and J by 3 bases, with 18 bases between. The CDR3 covers 16 residues. The CDR3: CASSQIRLPGHYEQYF. In nucleotides, the CDR3 is TGTGCCAGCAGCCAGATCCGACTACCGGGGCACTACGAGCAGTACTTC.

This chain connects TRBV4-1 to TRBJ2-2; 7 positions match TRBD1. CDR1 and CDR2 from the germline V gene are MGHRA and YSYEKL. The CDR3 has 15 amino acids. The ends lost 3 bases at V and 5 bases at J; junction bases unmatched: 6. The CDR3 coding sequence is TGCGCCAGCAGCCACCACAGGGGTCAGACCGGGGAGCTGTTTTTT. Encoded protein: CASSHHRGQTGELFF.

The chain joins TRBV20-1 to TRBJ2-7; 7 bases are a match to TRBD2. CDR3 size: 14 residues. V shed 5 bases, J shed 2 bases, and the junction held 9 bases outside the gene matches. Germline V lookup: CDR1 DFQATT, CDR2 SNEGSKA (reference sequence). The DNA of the CDR3 is TGCAGTGCTTCCACTAGCGAGCGGGCCTACGAGCAGTACTTC. This sequence encodes CSASTSERAYEQYF.

In this sample, this clonotype turned up a few times. V is TRBV6-2 or TRBV6-3 and J is TRBJ1-2, with 7 bases lining up with TRBD1. This CDR3 spans 16 amino acids. Germline V gene data show CDR1 as MNHEY and CDR2 as SVGEGT. Losses at the gene ends were 7 bases for V and 5 bases for J; bases not matched to a gene: 16. CDR3 amino acids: CASKVPGGLLYYGYTF. The DNA for the CDR3 is TGTGCCAGCAAAGTCCCAGGGGGACTACTCTATTATGGCTACACCTTC.

The rearrangement joins TRBV6-5 to TRBJ2-1; 11 nucleotides match TRBD2. CDR3 length: 14 residues. V lost 8 bases and J lost 6; bases outside the gene matches: 6. In germline, CDR1 is MNHEY, CDR2 SVGAGI. The CDR3 DNA reads as TGTGCCAGCGGTTTAGCGGGAGGGCCCAATGAGCAGTTCTTC. Protein: CASGLAGGPNEQFF.

For the CDR3, the DNA is TGCGCCAGCAGCTTGAAGACTAGCGGGGTTCAGTACTTC. Translated: CASSLKTSGVQYF. The gene calls are TRBV5-1 and TRBJ2-4; 11 bases map to TRBD2. CDR3 length equals 13 residues. Germline values: CDR1 SGHRS, CDR2 YFSETQ. V was pared by 1 base and J by 11 bases, with 2 bases of the junction left unmatched.

In its sample, this clonotype was seen a few times. The chain recombines TRBV7-9 with TRBJ2-5; D might be TRBD1 (5 bases). The CDR3 loop spans 14 amino acids. V lost 4 bases and J 5 bases, leaving 14 bases between the germline ends. CDR1 is SEHNR, CDR2 FQNEAQ, per germline (reference sequence). In nucleotides, the CDR3 is TGTGCCAGCAGCTACGACAGATTCGTGGAGACCCAGTACTTC. Its protein is CASSYDRFVETQYF. Full variable domain (remainder filled in from reference TRBV7-9 and TRBJ2-5): DTGVSQNPRHKITKRGQNVTFRCDPISEHNRLYWYRQTLGQGPEFLTYFQNEAQLEKSRLLSDRFSAERPKGSFSTLEIQRTEQGDSAMYLCASSYDRFVETQYFGPGTRLLVL.

This clonotype was counted ten times or more. The rearrangement links TRBV10-3 to TRBJ2-7, with TRBD1 as a possible D gene (5 bases). V gave up 3 bases and J gave up 2 bases, with 11 bases separating them. This CDR3 contains 14 residues. Germline loops: CDR1 ENHRY, CDR2 SYGVKD. Written as DNA, the CDR3 is TGTGCCATCAGTGATAGTCAGGGAACCTACGAGCAGTACTTC. Translating it yields CAISDSQGTYEQYF.

This clonotype was counted only a few times. The chain uses TRBV29-1 and TRBJ1-1; weak D call: TRBD1 (5 bases). With 7 bases removed from V and 1 base from J, the gap between germline ends came to 13 bases. The CDR3 sequence is 13 residues long. Germline CDR1 SQVTM, CDR2 ANQGSEA. Here the CDR3 DNA reads TGCAGCGCTATCTCAGGGAAGAACACTGAAGCTTTCTTT. Translating it yields CSAISGKNTEAFF.

This clonotype was counted only a few times. The chain joins TRBV29-1 to TRBJ2-1; D unclear. The CDR3 consists of 11 residues. Trimming shortened V by 3 bases and J by 4 bases, and 4 bases separated the two germline ends. CDR1 is SQVTM and CDR2 is ANQGSEA in the germline V gene. CDR3 bases: TGCAGCGTTGATGAGTACAATGAGCAGTTCTTC. Residues: CSVDEYNEQFF.